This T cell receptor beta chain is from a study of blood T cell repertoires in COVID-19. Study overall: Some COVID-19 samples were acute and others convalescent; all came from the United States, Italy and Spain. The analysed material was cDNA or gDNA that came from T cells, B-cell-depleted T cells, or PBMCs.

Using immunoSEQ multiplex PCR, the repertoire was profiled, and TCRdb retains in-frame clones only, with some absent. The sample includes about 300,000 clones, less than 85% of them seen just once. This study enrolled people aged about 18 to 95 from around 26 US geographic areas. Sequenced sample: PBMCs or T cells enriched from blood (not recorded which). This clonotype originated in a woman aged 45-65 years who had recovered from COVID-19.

CDR3 residues: CASSYSLARYTGELFF. The CDR3 nucleotides read TGTGCCAGCAGTTACTCACTAGCGCGTTACACCGGGGAGCTGTTTTTT. The chain uses TRBV6-5 and TRBJ2-2; 7 bases are shared with TRBD2. V lost 0 bases and J lost 3; bases outside the gene matches: 4. This CDR3 is 16 amino acids long. CDR1 and CDR2 from the germline V gene are MNHEY and SVGAGI.